These 28 T cell receptor beta chains share one sample of origin, sequenced in a study of cytomegalovirus exposure and HLA in healthy donors. Vbeta (60) and Jbeta (13) primers were used in the PCR. Generated by immunoSEQ multiplex PCR, the TCRdb table keeps only in-frame clones and is missing some. This table has roughly 78,000 clones, under 70% appearing once. Sequenced sample: PBMCs. The receptor set was obtained from a man between 25 and 39 years old in good health and CMV-seropositive.

V usage is TRBV5-1 and J usage is TRBJ2-5, with TRBD1 matching 10 bases. J lost 5 bases, V lost 5 bases, and 6 bases had no gene match. Germline CDR1 reads SGHRS; CDR2 reads YFSETQ. The CDR3 loop spans 14 amino acids. The CDR3, as DNA: TGCGCCAGCAGACAAGACAGGGGGCGGGAGACCCAGTACTTC. Its translation is CASRQDRGRETQYF.

V and J are TRBV27 and TRBJ2-3, with D perhaps matching TRBD2 (6 bases). The V gene's germline CDR1 is MNHEY and CDR2 SMNVEV (reference sequence). CDR3 length: 14 residues. Trimming stripped 5 bases from V and 3 bases from J, with 12 bases between. CDR3 sequence (DNA): TGTGCCAGCAGTCACGGCGGGATGACAGATACGCAGTATTTT. It specifies CASSHGGMTDTQYF.

The chain is built from TRBV27 and TRBJ2-7; 8 bases map to TRBD2. V lost 3 bases and J lost 4; bases outside the gene matches: 8. The germline gives CDR1 MNHEY, CDR2 SMNVEV (reference sequence). This CDR3 is built from 15 residues. The CDR3 here is CASSFSAGVLYEQYF. The CDR3 DNA reads TGTGCCAGCAGTTTTTCAGCGGGAGTGTTATACGAGCAGTACTTC.

V is TRBV27 and J is TRBJ2-2, with 8 bases lining up with TRBD2. The length of the CDR3 is 17 residues. Germline trimming cut 6 bases from V and 1 base from J; bases unmatched to any gene: 10. Germline lookup yields CDR1 MNHEY and CDR2 SMNVEV (reference sequence). The CDR3 reads CASRSSTSGRNTGELFF. The CDR3, as DNA: TGTGCCAGCAGATCTTCCACTAGCGGTCGGAACACCGGGGAGCTGTTTTTT.

The rearrangement links TRBV27 to TRBJ2-3; 7 bases match TRBD1. Trimming removed 5 bases from V and 3 bases from J; junction bases left unmatched: 11. This CDR3 has 16 residues. Germline-derived CDR1 and CDR2 are MNHEY and SMNVEV (reference sequence). The CDR3 spells CASSADRVSGTDTQYF. The CDR3 DNA reads TGTGCCAGCAGTGCCGACAGGGTGTCGGGGACAGATACGCAGTATTTT.

The V gene is TRBV30, the J gene TRBJ2-1; TRBD1 aligns across 8 bases. The CDR3 loop spans 13 amino acids. CDR1 and CDR2 (germline): GTSNPN, SVGIG (reference sequence). V lost 2 bases to trimming and J lost 7 bases; unmatched junction nucleotides: 4. CDR3 DNA sequence: TGTGCCTGGAGTTCCGGACAGGGAAATGAGCAGTTCTTC. As protein: CAWSSGQGNEQFF.

The J gene is TRBJ2-2, the V gene TRBV29-1; D not resolved. This CDR3 is 12 amino acids long. The V gene lost 3 bases and the J gene lost 7 bases, with 9 bases spanning the gap. From germline, CDR1 is SQVTM and CDR2 ANQGSEA. As DNA, the CDR3 is TGCAGCGTTGATACCAGGCGCGGGGAGCTGTTTTTT. Its translation: CSVDTRRGELFF.

V and J are TRBV4-1 and TRBJ1-2, with a weak D call TRBD1 (5 bases). Germline CDR1 reads MGHRA; CDR2 reads YSYEKL. Trimming took off 1 base at V and 0 bases at J, with 9 bases between the two ends. The CDR3 loop spans 15 amino acids. CDR3 sequence reads: CASSQVRGANYGYTF. CDR3 nucleotide sequence: TGCGCCAGCAGCCAAGTTCGGGGGGCTAACTATGGCTACACCTTC.

V gene TRBV5-1 combines with J gene TRBJ2-7, with D possibly TRBD1 on 5 matching bases. The CDR3 totals 12 residues. Germline V gene sequence: CDR1 SGHRS, CDR2 YFSETQ. The ends were cut back, 0 bases at V and 6 bases at J, with 7 bases in the middle. The CDR3 here is CASSLGGGEQYF. Written as DNA, the CDR3 is TGCGCCAGCAGCTTGGGGGGCGGCGAGCAGTACTTC.

The rearrangement uses TRBV11-3 and TRBJ2-3; no clear D gene. CDR3 size: 16 residues. The germline V gene encodes CDR1 SGHNT and CDR2 YENEEA. V gave up 1 base and J gave up 0 bases, with 11 bases separating them. DNA of the CDR3: TGTGCCAGCAGCTTAGGAGTGAAGTTAAGCACAGATACGCAGTATTTT. This codes for CASSLGVKLSTDTQYF.

This clone was seen just once. CDR3 DNA sequence: TGCGCCAGCAGCCTGGGGGCTGGCACTGAAGCTTTCTTT. It is translated as CASSLGAGTEAFF. The chain links TRBV10-2 to TRBJ1-1, with a possible D match to TRBD1 (6 bases). The CDR3 is made up of 13 amino acids. Per the germline V gene, CDR1 is WSHSY and CDR2 is SAAADI. The V end lost 6 bases, the J end lost 4 bases, and 12 bases lay between the germline ends.

This chain connects TRBV30 to TRBJ1-4, with D uncertain. The length of the CDR3 is 12 residues. Germline assignment: CDR1 GTSNPN and CDR2 SVGIG (reference sequence). Trimming stripped 2 bases from V and 8 bases from J, with 9 bases between. The CDR3 spells CAWSREGEKLFF. CDR3 coding DNA: TGTGCCTGGAGTCGGGAGGGCGAAAAACTGTTTTTT. The complete variable domain, with remaining parts taken from reference TRBV30 and TRBJ1-4, reads SQTIHQWPATLVQPVGSPLSLECTVEGTSNPNLYWYRQAAGRGLQLLFYSVGIGQISSEVPQNLSASRPQDRQFILSSKKLLLSDSGFYLCAWSREGEKLFFGSGTQLSVL.

V gene TRBV28 combines with J gene TRBJ1-1; tentatively, D is TRBD1 (6 bases). The V and J ends lost 5 bases and 14 bases respectively, with 21 bases between them. CDR1 is MDHEN and CDR2 is SYDVKM in the germline V gene. The CDR3 consists of 13 residues. The CDR3 protein is CASSLGHAGARFF. CDR3 DNA: TGTGCCAGCAGTCTGGGACATGCAGGGGCGAGGTTCTTT. Looking up the rest from reference TRBV28 and TRBJ1-1 gives the full variable domain: DVKVTQSSRYLVKRTGEKVFLECVQDMDHENMFWYRQDPGLGLRLIYFSYDVKMKEKGDIPEGYSVSREKKERFSLILESASTNQTSMYLCASSLGHAGARFFGQGTRLTVV.

The chain joins TRBV19 to TRBJ1-2, with D hard to call. Trimming stripped 3 bases from V and 6 bases from J, with 11 bases between. This CDR3 region has 13 residues. Germline V CDR1 and CDR2: LNHDA, SQIVND (reference sequence). Here the CDR3 reads CASSIGRIDGYTF. The CDR3 region has the DNA TGTGCCAGTAGTATTGGCAGAATTGATGGCTACACCTTC.

The chain employs TRBV6-1 and TRBJ1-1; D gene uncertain. V lost 6 bases and J 1 base, leaving 9 bases between the germline ends. CDR1 is MNHNS, CDR2 SASEGT, per germline. There are 13 residues in the CDR3. CDR3: CASRVNRNTEAFF. In DNA, the CDR3 is TGTGCCAGCAGGGTTAACAGGAACACTGAAGCTTTCTTT.

V is TRBV5-1 and J is TRBJ2-3; D unclear. In germline, CDR1 is SGHRS, CDR2 YFSETQ. CDR3 length: 13 residues. V dropped 5 bases and J dropped 4 bases, with 11 bases sitting between them. The CDR3 region is CASSPTVADTQYF. The CDR3 region has the DNA TGCGCCAGCAGTCCTACGGTGGCAGATACGCAGTATTTT. The variable domain in full, with the rest retrieved from reference TRBV5-1 and TRBJ2-3, is KAGVTQTPRYLIKTRGQQVTLSCSPISGHRSVSWYQQTPGQGLQFLFEYFSETQRNKGNFPGRFSGRQFSNSRSEMNVSTLELGDSALYLCASSPTVADTQYFGPGTRLTVL.

The chain has TRBV4-1 and TRBJ1-4; the D gene is possibly TRBD1 (6 bases). CDR3 length: 16 amino acids. Germline CDR1 MGHRA, CDR2 YSYEKL. V was cut by 2 bases and J by 4 bases, with 14 bases left in between. CDR3 coding DNA: TGCGCCAGCAGCCAAACGCGAGGACAGATTAATGAAAAACTGTTTTTT. Amino acids: CASSQTRGQINEKLFF.

This chain connects TRBV9 to TRBJ2-1; a weak D match, TRBD1 (6 bases). Germline-derived CDR1 and CDR2 are SGDLS and YYNGEE. Trimming took off 1 base at V and 0 bases at J, with 14 bases between the two ends. The CDR3 sequence is 17 residues long. CDR3 sequence (DNA): TGTGCCAGCAGCGTAAACGCAGGGGCGAGCTCCTACAATGAGCAGTTCTTC. Protein: CASSVNAGASSYNEQFF. The full variable domain, rest sourced from reference TRBV9 and TRBJ2-1, is DSGVTQTPKHLITATGQRVTLRCSPRSGDLSVYWYQQSLDQGLQFLIQYYNGEERAKGNILERFSAQQFPDLHSELNLSSLELGDSALYFCASSVNAGASSYNEQFFGPGTRLTVL.

This clone appeared a few times. The V and J genes are TRBV5-6 and TRBJ2-3; 7 nucleotides agree with TRBD2. The V segment lost 4 bases and the J segment 4 bases; nucleotides outside the gene matches: 6. The CDR3 runs to 14 residues. Germline loops: CDR1 SGHDT, CDR2 YYEEEE. The CDR3 spells CASSDVGRADTQYF. In DNA form, the CDR3 reads TGTGCCAGCAGCGATGTGGGGAGGGCAGATACGCAGTATTTT.

This chain joins TRBV6-1 and TRBJ2-2, with D perhaps matching TRBD1 (6 bases). The V end was cut by 6 bases, the J end by 5 bases, with 13 bases between. Germline assignment: CDR1 MNHNS and CDR2 SASEGT. The CDR3 loop spans 14 amino acids. The CDR3 sequence: CASRERGRTGELFF. CDR3 DNA: TGTGCCAGCAGGGAAAGGGGGAGAACCGGGGAGCTGTTTTTT.

This chain links TRBV4-2 with TRBJ1-1; TRBD1 agrees at 7 bases. The CDR3 sequence is 14 residues long. Germline assignment: CDR1 LGHNA and CDR2 YNFKEQ. V lost 0 bases to trimming and J lost 5 bases; unmatched junction nucleotides: 3. The CDR3 loop is CASSQDRQGTEAFF. CDR3 DNA: TGTGCCAGCAGCCAAGATCGACAGGGTACTGAAGCTTTCTTT.

This chain connects TRBV6-1 to TRBJ2-6, with a weak D call TRBD2 (5 bases). V lost 2 bases and J lost 4, with 6 bases in between. The CDR3 consists of 14 residues. CDR1 and CDR2 from the germline V gene are MNHNS and SASEGT. The CDR3 DNA reads TGTGCCAGCAGTGAATTAGCGGGGGCCAACGTCCTGACTTTC. This codes for CASSELAGANVLTF.

This clone has just a few counts. V usage is TRBV29-1 and J usage is TRBJ2-7, with D maybe TRBD1 (6 bases). The CDR3 is made up of 14 amino acids. From germline, CDR1 is SQVTM and CDR2 ANQGSEA. V lost 2 bases, J lost 6 bases, and 17 bases lay in between. CDR3 amino acids: CSVEKAQGLAEQYF. The CDR3 DNA reads TGCAGCGTTGAAAAGGCCCAGGGGTTGGCCGAGCAGTACTTC.

This chain connects TRBV10-3 to TRBJ1-5, with TRBD1 as a possible D gene (6 bases). Looked up from germline, CDR1 is ENHRY and CDR2 is SYGVKD. This CDR3 spans 13 amino acids. V dropped 8 bases and J dropped 5 bases, with 13 bases sitting between them. The CDR3 bases are TGTGCCATCTGCCCAGGGGATTATCAGCCCCAGCATTTT. It is translated as CAICPGDYQPQHF.

This clone was picked up a small number of times. The chain combines TRBV28 with TRBJ2-5; 7 positions agree with TRBD2. This CDR3 has 14 residues. J gave up 4 bases and V 10 bases, and 12 bases lay outside the gene matches. Germline V lookup: CDR1 MDHEN, CDR2 SYDVKM. CDR3 amino acids: CATSTGGKRETQYF. The CDR3 coding sequence is TGTGCCACCTCAACCGGGGGGAAAAGAGAGACCCAGTACTTC.

A note on this clone: The junction differs from germline at one of its ends, possibly a read error. The chain links TRBV25-1 to TRBJ2-4, with no clear D. Germline V gives CDR1 MGHDK, CDR2 SYGVNS. The CDR3 length is 11 residues. CDR3 DNA sequence: TGTGCCAGCAGTGAATTAAACAGTCAGTACTTC. It specifies CASSELNSQYF.

This clone was seen more than once but under ten times. The chain links TRBV5-4 to TRBJ1-2; 7 bases fit TRBD1. Per the germline V gene, CDR1 is SGHNT and CDR2 is YYREEE (reference sequence). The CDR3 loop spans 15 amino acids. Trimming at V came to 0 bases and at J to 4 bases, leaving 6 bases not matched to a gene. Written as DNA, the CDR3 is TGTGCCAGCAGCTTGGCTACAGGGGACGGCTATGGCTACACCTTC. It specifies CASSLATGDGYGYTF.

The chain combines TRBV5-4 with TRBJ2-1; weak D call: TRBD1 (6 bases). Looked up from germline, CDR1 is SGHNT and CDR2 is YYREEE (reference sequence). Trimming took 2 bases from V and 4 from J, leaving 13 bases between them. This CDR3 contains 15 residues. The CDR3 protein is CASSLTGTNYNEQFF. The CDR3 DNA is TGTGCCAGCAGCTTAACAGGGACGAATTACAATGAGCAGTTCTTC. Supplemented by reference TRBV5-4 and TRBJ2-1, the full variable domain reads ETGVTQSPTHLIKTRGQQVTLRCSSQSGHNTVSWYQQALGQGPQFIFQYYREEENGRGNFPPRFSGLQFPNYSSELNVNALELDDSALYLCASSLTGTNYNEQFFGPGTRLTVL.